The 3 T cell receptor beta chains in this list originate from one sample, sequenced in a study of Graves' ophthalmopathy and Graves' hyperthyroidism (dated by TCRdb to 2016 to 2019). The listed sequencing device is Illumina HiSeq 2000. For repertoire sequencing, TCR beta CDR3 regions were amplified from RNA transcripts. A first-round RT-PCR used HTBI primers with the Qiagen OneStep RT-PCR kit, followed by a second-round multiplex PCR, size selection and purification. TCRdb applied fastp at Q25 and MiXCR to the public reads, then kept only in-frame beta chains. Under each unique CDR3 protein, matching rows form one entry showing the most common genes and DNA. The table for this sample lists about 220,000 distinct CDR3 sequences; around a fifth of them were counted only once. More than 35% of the sample comes from the top ten. The sample comprised peripheral blood. The source is a woman in her fifties or sixties with Graves' ophthalmopathy. Donor details come from another sample of the same person, matched by shared clones.

This clonotype was seen a handful of times. The rearrangement links TRBV3-1 to TRBJ1-1; no clear D gene. V gave up 4 bases and J gave up 4 bases, with 13 bases separating them. The V gene's germline CDR1 is LGHDT and CDR2 YNNKEL (reference sequence). The CDR3 extends over 14 amino acids. This CDR3 is CASSPPMGGTEAFF. The CDR3 coding sequence is TGTGCCAGCAGCCCCCCGATGGGTGGCACTGAAGCTTTCTTT.

This clonotype was counted ten times or more. The V gene is TRBV20-1, the J gene TRBJ2-5; possibly TRBD1 or TRBD2 for D (6 bases each). The CDR3 covers 13 residues. CDR1 and CDR2 (germline): DFQATT, SNEGSKA (reference sequence). V shed 5 bases and J shed 2 bases, with 12 bases lying between them. The CDR3 coding sequence is TGCAGTGCTGCGGGGACATTACAAGAGACCCAGTACTTC. Translation gives CSAAGTLQETQYF.

In its sample, this clonotype was seen many times. V and J are TRBV5-1 and TRBJ2-7; D gene unclear. CDR3 length equals 14 residues. From germline, CDR1 is SGHRS and CDR2 YFSETQ. V lost 3 bases to trimming and J lost 0 bases, with 10 bases between them. The CDR3 sequence is CASSYSPDSYEQYF. In nucleotides, the CDR3 is TGCGCCAGCAGCTATTCTCCGGACTCCTACGAGCAGTACTTC.